The next 13 T cell receptor beta chains were all read from a single sample in a study of T cells in Graves' hyperthyroidism and ophthalmopathy. Amplified TCR beta CDR3 regions came from RNA transcripts. The TCR CDR3 was amplified in a first-round RT-PCR using the HTBI primer set. MiXCR, run by TCRdb on the multiplex PCR reads, gives a single entry per CDR3 protein. This sample has about 280,000 distinct CDR3 sequences, with under 30% found just once. The sample consisted of blood. All receptors derive from a man aged 40-49 years with Graves' hyperthyroidism that later progressed to Graves' ophthalmopathy.

The chain joins TRBV29-1 to TRBJ2-7, with 7 bases identical to TRBD1. Germline V gene lookup returns CDR1 SQVTM and CDR2 ANQGSEA. CDR3 size: 13 residues. With 6 bases clipped from V and 4 bases from J, the junction kept 9 bases outside the gene matches. The DNA of the CDR3 is TGCAGCGTCCAGGACAGGTCAGGTTACGAGCAGTACTTC. Translating gives CSVQDRSGYEQYF.

In its sample, this clonotype was seen many times. The chain combines TRBV6-2 or TRBV6-3 with TRBJ2-2; D remains unclear. This CDR3 region has 10 residues. Per the germline V gene, CDR1 is MNHEY and CDR2 is SVGEGT. V lost 6 bases and J lost 6, with 2 bases in between. CDR3 protein: CASRSGELFF. The CDR3 DNA reads as TGTGCCAGCAGGTCCGGGGAGCTGTTTTTT.

In this sample, this clonotype turned up many times. V usage is TRBV9 and J usage is TRBJ2-5, with D unresolved. The V and J ends lost 2 bases and 3 bases respectively, with 8 bases between them. This CDR3 comprises 13 residues. The germline V gene has CDR1 SGDLS and CDR2 YYNGEE. This chain's CDR3 is CASSVYGEETQYF. The CDR3, as DNA: TGTGCCAGCAGCGTCTACGGCGAAGAGACCCAGTACTTC.

The table lists this clonotype with many counts. The rearrangement links TRBV7-3 to TRBJ2-2; D uncertain. Germline-derived CDR1 and CDR2 are SGHTA and FQGTGA. V lost 1 base and J lost 2, with 8 bases in between. The CDR3 is made up of 15 amino acids. In DNA form, the CDR3 reads TGTGCCAGCAGCTTAAGACCACGAAACACCGGGGAGCTGTTTTTT. Translated, it gives CASSLRPRNTGELFF.

There are many counts of this clonotype. V usage is TRBV7-8 and J usage is TRBJ1-1; tentatively, D is TRBD1 (6 bases). The V gene lost 4 bases and the J gene lost 4 bases, with 10 bases spanning the gap. Germline lookup yields CDR1 SGHVS and CDR2 FQNEAQ. The CDR3 spans 13 residues. The CDR3 DNA reads TGTGCCAGCAGCTACACACAGGGCACTGAAGCTTTCTTT. Translated: CASSYTQGTEAFF. Complete variable domain (other parts from reference TRBV7-8 and TRBJ1-1): GAGVSQSPRYKVAKRGQDVALRCDPISGHVSLFWYQQALGQGPEFLTYFQNEAQLDKSGLPSDRFFAERPEGSVSTLKIQRTQQEDSAVYLCASSYTQGTEAFFGQGTRLTVV.

In this sample, this clonotype turned up many times. This sequence joins TRBV28 and TRBJ2-4; D possibly corresponds to TRBD1 (5 bases). The CDR3 extends over 16 amino acids. Germline lookup yields CDR1 MDHEN and CDR2 SYDVKM. V was trimmed by 5 bases and J by 0 bases, leaving 14 bases between them. CDR3 loop: CASSPSDSLAKNIQYF. The CDR3, as DNA: TGTGCCAGCAGTCCAAGTGACAGTCTAGCCAAAAACATTCAGTACTTC.

The chain joins TRBV7-2 to TRBJ2-7; D is ambiguous. In germline, CDR1 is SGHTA, CDR2 FQGNSA. CDR3 size: 13 residues. The V end lost 2 bases, the J end lost 5 bases, and 10 bases lay between the germline ends. CDR3 DNA sequence: TGTGCCAGCAGCTTAAATCCCGTGCACGAGCAGTACTTC. This encodes CASSLNPVHEQYF.

This clonotype was counted a few times. The chain carries TRBV6-2 or TRBV6-3 and TRBJ2-7, with a possible D match to TRBD1 (5 bases). The germline V gene has CDR1 MNHEY and CDR2 SVGEGT. The CDR3 consists of 13 residues. V was trimmed by 7 bases and J by 0 bases, leaving 10 bases between them. The CDR3 sequence is CASTRQSSYEQYF. As DNA, the CDR3 is TGTGCCAGCACTCGACAGAGCTCCTACGAGCAGTACTTC.

This clonotype came up many times. V is TRBV12-3 or TRBV12-4 and J is TRBJ1-5; a weak D match, TRBD1 (5 bases). Trimming removed 6 bases from V and 2 bases from J, with 14 bases in between. The CDR3 extends over 15 amino acids. CDR3 amino acids: CASSRRGSGNQPQHF. The CDR3, as DNA: TGTGCCAGCAGCCGGCGGGGGTCAGGCAATCAGCCCCAGCATTTT.

This clonotype was seen ten or more times. The rearrangement uses TRBV12-3 or TRBV12-4 and TRBJ2-5; TRBD2 aligns across 7 bases. There are 15 residues in the CDR3. V dropped 5 bases and J dropped 2; count of bases not matched to a gene: 8. CDR3 DNA: TGTGCCAGCAGTGATACGGCGGGGGATCAAGAGACCCAGTACTTC. It codes for CASSDTAGDQETQYF.

CDR3 sequence (DNA): TGTGCCAGCAGTACTAGCGGGAGTGACATTCAGTACTTC. It encodes CASSTSGSDIQYF. The chain carries TRBV28 and TRBJ2-4; 11 bases line up with TRBD2. The CDR3 spans 13 residues. Losses at the gene ends were 5 bases for V and 8 bases for J; bases not matched to a gene: 2. Germline V gene data show CDR1 as MDHEN and CDR2 as SYDVKM.

Ten or more counts support this clonotype. This chain joins TRBV5-1 and TRBJ2-2; D possibly uses TRBD1 or TRBD2 (5 bases each). V lost 7 bases and J lost 6, with 16 bases in between. Germline CDR1 SGHRS, CDR2 YFSETQ. CDR3 length equals 14 residues. CDR3 DNA: TGCGCCAGCCGCCGGGACCCCCAGTCCGGGGAGCTGTTTTTT. As protein: CASRRDPQSGELFF.

This clonotype was seen repeatedly, ten times or more. This chain links TRBV30 with TRBJ1-1; D unclear. Germline V gene data show CDR1 as GTSNPN and CDR2 as SVGIG (reference sequence). V lost 0 bases, J lost 10 bases, and 12 bases lay in between. The CDR3 covers 12 residues. The CDR3, as DNA: TGTGCCTGGAGTGTCCTCCGGAGCCGAGCTTTCTTT. This codes for CAWSVLRSRAFF.